These 7 T cell receptor beta chains originate from one sample sequenced in a study of blood T cell repertoires in COVID-19. Clones were sequenced by immunoSEQ multiplex PCR, and TCRdb holds only the in-frame ones, with some missing. Of roughly 380,000 clones listed, 88% were seen once; the top ten hold around 0.92%. Sequencing used PBMCs or T cells enriched from blood (not recorded which). All receptors derive from a woman in her 30s who had been exposed to COVID-19.

The chain uses TRBV19 and TRBJ2-7; tentatively, D is TRBD1 (6 bases). The germline V gene encodes CDR1 LNHDA and CDR2 SQIVND (reference sequence). The V gene lost 1 base and the J gene lost 6 bases, with 10 bases spanning the gap. The CDR3 spans 13 residues. CDR3 sequence (DNA): TGTGCCAGTAGTATAGTATCAGGGGTCGAGCAGTACTTC. This codes for CASSIVSGVEQYF.

The rearrangement links TRBV23-1 to TRBJ2-3, with TRBD1 as a possible D gene (6 bases). TRBV23-1 is an ORF, and what it does is uncertain. The V end lost 0 bases, the J end lost 0 bases, and 10 bases lay between the germline ends. There are 16 residues in the CDR3. The CDR3 loop reads CASSQSWTESTDTQYF. The CDR3 bases are TGCGCCAGCAGTCAATCGTGGACAGAGAGCACAGATACGCAGTATTTT.

This sequence joins TRBV19 and TRBJ2-2, with 7 bases that match TRBD1. Germline lookup yields CDR1 LNHDA and CDR2 SQIVND (reference sequence). V was clipped by 5 bases and J by 5 bases; unmatched bases: 14. CDR3 length equals 17 residues. Written as DNA, the CDR3 is TGTGCCAGTAGTGCGTCTTGGGACAGAGCTGAAACCGGGGAGCTGTTTTTT. Translation gives CASSASWDRAETGELFF. Complete variable domain (other parts from reference TRBV19 and TRBJ2-2): DGGITQSPKYLFRKEGQNVTLSCEQNLNHDAMYWYRQDPGQGLRLIYYSQIVNDFQKGDIAEGYSVSREKKESFPLTVTSAQKNPTAFYLCASSASWDRAETGELFFGEGSRLTVL.

This clone was seen a handful of times. Within the sample, other DNA sequences also encode this same CDR3. This chain connects TRBV7-3 to TRBJ2-7; TRBD1 matches at 9 bases. Germline V CDR1 and CDR2: SGHTA, FQGTGA. This CDR3 has 13 amino acids. V gave up 2 bases and J gave up 6 bases; unmatched junction bases: 2. CDR3 sequence: CASSLLTGGEQYF. The CDR3 DNA is TGTGCCAGCAGCTTATTGACAGGGGGCGAGCAGTACTTC.

This clone appeared a few times. The chain employs TRBV27 and TRBJ2-3; TRBD1 matches 9 bases. Trimming cost V 4 bases and J 8 bases; bases outside gene matches: 10. Per germline, CDR1 MNHEY and CDR2 SMNVEV (reference sequence). The CDR3 length is 15 residues. This chain's CDR3 is CASSSINRGLGTQYF. In nucleotides, the CDR3 is TGTGCCAGCAGTTCGATTAACAGGGGGCTCGGTACGCAGTATTTT.

This clone was counted a few times. This chain uses TRBV27 with TRBJ1-1; 12 bases line up with TRBD1. This CDR3 region has 18 residues. The trim removed 8 bases at V and 1 base at J, leaving 14 bases unmatched. The germline V gene has CDR1 MNHEY and CDR2 SMNVEV (reference sequence). CDR3 coding DNA: TGTGCCAGCCGGGACAGGGGGCCCACCATCCAAGGGAACACTGAAGCTTTCTTT. It codes for CASRDRGPTIQGNTEAFF.

Only one count was recorded for this clone. V gene TRBV28 combines with J gene TRBJ2-6; D perhaps matches TRBD1 (6 bases). Trimming removed 5 bases from V and 3 bases from J, with 11 bases in between. This CDR3 comprises 15 residues. The V gene's germline CDR1 is MDHEN and CDR2 SYDVKM. The CDR3, as DNA: TGTGCCAGCAGTACTTACAGGGATGGGGCCAACGTCCTGACTTTC. Residues: CASSTYRDGANVLTF.